This TCR beta chain stems from a study of cytomegalovirus exposure and HLA in healthy donors. The CDR3 runs to 17 residues. Germline V lookup: CDR1 SGHDT, CDR2 YYEEEE. The germline V and J ends were trimmed by 2 bases and 4 bases, with 21 bases remaining between them. Assay used: immunoSEQ multiplex PCR; TCRdb lists only in-frame clones, some missing. The data contain some 270,000 clones, 80% to 90% of them seen just once; the ten biggest clones take up around 1%. Sequencing was performed on PBMCs. The chain has TRBV5-6 and TRBJ1-2; D uncertain. The origin of this receptor is a woman under 30 in good health and CMV-seronegative. CDR3: CASSLPDSAIYIYGYTF. The CDR3 DNA sequence: TGTGCCAGCAGCTTACCGGACTCGGCCATCTATATCTATGGCTACACCTTC.